These 18 T cell receptor beta chains came from one sample sequenced in a study of shared clonotypes between healthy human individuals. Assay used: immunoSEQ multiplex PCR; TCRdb lists only in-frame clones, some missing. The sample records about 490,000 clones, 76% being singletons. The specimen was PBMCs. These receptors all come from a middle-aged woman in good health. Some clones in this sample may be carry-over from other donors' samples.

This chain uses TRBV4-2 with TRBJ1-4; TRBD1 aligns across 9 bases. V lost 6 bases and J lost 4; bases outside the gene matches: 15. Germline V CDR1 and CDR2: LGHNA, YNFKEQ. This CDR3 is 18 amino acids long. CDR3 nucleotide sequence: TGTGCCAGCAGGGGAGTTCACAGGGGGCGCGAGGTTAATGAAAAACTGTTTTTT. Amino acids: CASRGVHRGREVNEKLFF.

The V call is TRBV9, the J call TRBJ2-5; D may be TRBD2 (6 bases). CDR1 and CDR2 from the germline V gene are SGDLS and YYNGEE. The CDR3 is made up of 16 amino acids. Trimming stripped 0 bases from V and 5 bases from J, with 17 bases between. The chain's CDR3 is CASSVDNGGAYETQYF. The CDR3, as DNA: TGTGCCAGCAGCGTAGATAATGGCGGGGCGTACGAGACCCAGTACTTC. Based on the CDR3 plus reference TRBV9 and TRBJ2-5, the full variable domain is DSGVTQTPKHLITATGQRVTLRCSPRSGDLSVYWYQQSLDQGLQFLIQYYNGEERAKGNILERFSAQQFPDLHSELNLSSLELGDSALYFCASSVDNGGAYETQYFGPGTRLLVL.

This rearrangement joins TRBV7-9 to TRBJ1-1; D is uncertain. V lost 5 bases and J 5 bases, leaving 15 bases between the germline ends. The CDR3 covers 14 residues. Germline V CDR1 and CDR2: SEHNR, FQNEAQ (reference sequence). The CDR3 sequence: CASSLGMGGTEAFF. CDR3 DNA: TGTGCCAGCAGCCTAGGGATGGGAGGGACTGAAGCTTTCTTT.

The V call is TRBV5-8, the J call TRBJ2-5, with unresolved D. The J call is in doubt because the DNA end fits TRBJ2-7 better. CDR3 length: 14 residues. Germline CDR1 is SGHTS and CDR2 is YDEGEE. In DNA, the CDR3 is TGTGCCAGCAGCTTGGCCGGACGGTTCTACGAGCAGTACTTC. Its translation is CASSLAGRFYEQYF.

The chain joins TRBV5-6 to TRBJ1-1; D uncertain. Trimming stripped 1 base from V and 3 bases from J, with 19 bases between. The CDR3 is made up of 17 amino acids. CDR1 and CDR2 (germline): SGHDT, YYEEEE. The CDR3, as DNA: TGTGCCAGCAGCTTGTATGAGGTAGGTTTGAGGGACACTGAAGCTTTCTTT. Encoded protein: CASSLYEVGLRDTEAFF.

The V call is TRBV7-6, the J call TRBJ2-5; the match to TRBD1 covers 9 bases. The V and J ends lost 0 bases and 5 bases, in that order; junction bases with no gene match: 4. This CDR3 contains 15 residues. The germline gives CDR1 SGHVS, CDR2 FNYEAQ. CDR3 residues: CASSLAGTGWETQYF. The CDR3 DNA reads as TGTGCCAGCAGCTTAGCCGGGACAGGGTGGGAGACCCAGTACTTC. Filled out from reference TRBV7-6 and TRBJ2-5, the complete variable domain reads GAGVSQSPRYKVTKRGQDVALRCDPISGHVSLYWYRQALGQGPEFLTYFNYEAQQDKSGLPNDRFSAERPEGSISTLTIQRTEQRDSAMYRCASSLAGTGWETQYFGPGTRLLVL.

The chain couples TRBV28 to TRBJ2-5; 12 nucleotides agree with TRBD2. CDR1 is MDHEN, CDR2 SYDVKM, per germline. This CDR3 comprises 16 residues. Losses at the gene ends were 5 bases for V and 2 bases for J; bases not matched to a gene: 6. The CDR3 loop is CASSPTTSGGQETQYF. The CDR3 DNA reads as TGTGCCAGCAGTCCAACGACTAGCGGGGGACAAGAGACCCAGTACTTC.

This chain links TRBV6-4 with TRBJ1-6; 10 bases agree with TRBD1. CDR3 size: 15 residues. J gave up 7 bases and V 0 bases, and 0 bases lay outside the gene matches. Looked up from germline, CDR1 is MRHNA and CDR2 is SNTAGT. The CDR3 sequence is CASSDSTGGNSPLHF. The DNA for the CDR3 is TGTGCCAGCAGTGACTCGACAGGGGGCAATTCACCCCTCCACTTT.

This clone was detected ten times or more. Additional DNA sequences in this sample encode the identical CDR3. This chain uses TRBV7-2 with TRBJ2-7; D possibly corresponds to TRBD2 (5 bases). V was trimmed by 4 bases and J by 2 bases, leaving 12 bases between them. CDR3 length equals 14 residues. Germline CDR1 and CDR2: SGHTA and FQGNSA. The CDR3 is CASSSGLLPYEQYF. CDR3 in DNA: TGTGCCAGCAGCTCCGGACTTCTGCCCTACGAGCAGTACTTC.

This clone was seen just once. A much larger clone lies one base from this, so it may be a read error. The rearrangement uses TRBV5-4 and TRBJ2-1; the match to TRBD2 covers 10 bases. In germline, CDR1 is SGHNT, CDR2 YYREEE (reference sequence). The CDR3 contains 14 residues. The J segment lost 9 bases and the V segment lost 5 bases, leaving 8 bases of the junction unmatched. In DNA form, the CDR3 reads TGTGCCAGCAGTTATAGCGGGGGGATCGTTGAGCAGTTCTTC. Its translation: CASSYSGGIVEQFF.

Comment on this clone: A much larger clone lies one base from this, so it may be a read error. The chain uses TRBV30 and TRBJ1-1, with 8 bases lining up with TRBD1. The CDR3 is made up of 13 amino acids. The germline V gene encodes CDR1 GTSNPN and CDR2 SVGIG (reference sequence). CDR3 residues: CAWEGKRTGKSSF. DNA for the CDR3: TGTGCCTGGGAAGGGAAGAGGACAGGGAAATCTTCCTTT.

The CDR3 DNA reads as TGTGCCAGCAGCCCAGGACAGGGGCGAGCGGGGGGGTACAATGAGCAGTTCTTC. Its protein is CASSPGQGRAGGYNEQFF. The chain couples TRBV7-2 to TRBJ2-1; D is perhaps TRBD2 (10 bases). CDR3 length equals 18 residues. Trimming cost V 5 bases and J 4 bases, with 24 bases left between them. Germline V gene data show CDR1 as SGHTA and CDR2 as FQGNSA.

J is TRBJ2-1 and V is TRBV5-1, with 9 bases fitting TRBD2. The junction had 10 bases not matched to a gene; V was cut back by 0 bases and J by 12 bases. The germline V gene has CDR1 SGHRS and CDR2 YFSETQ. CDR3 length: 15 amino acids. The CDR3 here is CASSLGSGGPGAQFF. DNA for the CDR3: TGCGCCAGCAGCTTGGGTAGCGGGGGCCCCGGAGCGCAGTTCTTC. The whole variable domain, filled in from reference TRBV5-1 and TRBJ2-1, reads KAGVTQTPRYLIKTRGQQVTLSCSPISGHRSVSWYQQTPGQGLQFLFEYFSETQRNKGNFPGRFSGRQFSNSRSEMNVSTLELGDSALYLCASSLGSGGPGAQFFGPGTRLTVL.

The chain is built from TRBV11-1 and TRBJ1-1, with D possibly matching TRBD1 (5 bases). V lost 6 bases and J lost 4, with 12 bases in between. CDR1 is SGHAT and CDR2 is FQDESV in the germline V gene (reference sequence). This CDR3 is built from 13 residues. The CDR3: CASSTQGGTEAFF. CDR3 DNA sequence: TGTGCCAGCAGTACTCAGGGAGGCACTGAAGCTTTCTTT.

The chain links TRBV4-1 to TRBJ1-4; D gene uncertain. Trimming removed 1 base from V and 4 bases from J, with 13 bases in between. The CDR3 covers 16 residues. Germline values: CDR1 MGHRA, CDR2 YSYEKL. Written as DNA, the CDR3 is TGCGCCAGCAGCCAAGGGGTTAACTCGGGTAATGAAAAACTGTTTTTT. It yields the protein CASSQGVNSGNEKLFF.

Regarding this clone: A far larger clone is one base from this, pointing to a likely read error. The chain has TRBV4-2 and TRBJ2-1, with no clear D. The CDR3 sequence is 15 residues long. CDR1 LGHNA and CDR2 YNFKEQ come from the germline V gene. DNA for the CDR3: TGTGCCAGCGGCCAAGAGGCGAGCTCCTACAATGAGCAGTTCTTC. Translating it yields CASGQEASSYNEQFF.

This clone was found once. This chain uses TRBV15 with TRBJ2-7; no clear D. The CDR3 is 14 amino acids. V was trimmed by 0 bases and J by 2 bases, leaving 8 bases between them. Germline V gene data show CDR1 as LNHNV and CDR2 as YYDKDF (reference sequence). The CDR3 loop is CATSRDIVTYEQYF. In DNA form, the CDR3 reads TGTGCCACCAGCAGAGATATAGTTACCTACGAGCAGTACTTC.

CDR3 nucleotides: TGCAGCGGGACAGTGCAAGAGACCCAGTACTTC. Translating it yields CSGTVQETQYF. The rearrangement uses TRBV20-1 and TRBJ2-5; TRBD1 matches 7 bases. Germline V gene data show CDR1 as DFQATT and CDR2 as SNEGSKA (reference sequence). The CDR3 sequence is 11 residues long.